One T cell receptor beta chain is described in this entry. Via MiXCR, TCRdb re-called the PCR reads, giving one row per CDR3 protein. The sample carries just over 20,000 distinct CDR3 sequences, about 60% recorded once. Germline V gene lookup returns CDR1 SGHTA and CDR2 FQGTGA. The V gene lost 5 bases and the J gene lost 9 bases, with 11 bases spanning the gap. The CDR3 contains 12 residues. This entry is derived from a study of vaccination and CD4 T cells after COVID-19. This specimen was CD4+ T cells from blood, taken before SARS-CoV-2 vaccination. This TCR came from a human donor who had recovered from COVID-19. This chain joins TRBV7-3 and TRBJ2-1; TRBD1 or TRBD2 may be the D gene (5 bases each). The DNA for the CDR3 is TGTGCCAGCAGCGCCCGTGGGGGTGAGCAGTTCTTC. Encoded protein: CASSARGGEQFF.